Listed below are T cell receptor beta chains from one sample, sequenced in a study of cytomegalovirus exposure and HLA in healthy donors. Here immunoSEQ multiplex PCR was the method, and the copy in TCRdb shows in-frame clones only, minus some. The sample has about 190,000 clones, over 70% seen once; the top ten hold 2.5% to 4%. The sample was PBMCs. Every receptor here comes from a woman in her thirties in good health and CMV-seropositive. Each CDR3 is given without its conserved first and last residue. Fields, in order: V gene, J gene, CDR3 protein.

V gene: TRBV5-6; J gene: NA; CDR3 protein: ASSVGVAGAYEQY
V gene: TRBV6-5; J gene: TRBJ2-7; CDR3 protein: ASSRTGYEQY
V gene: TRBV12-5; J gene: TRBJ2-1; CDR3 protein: ASATTGKYNEQF
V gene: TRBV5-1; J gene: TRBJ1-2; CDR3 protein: ASRENRGLGGYT
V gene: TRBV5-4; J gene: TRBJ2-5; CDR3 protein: ASSLGGGDWTQY
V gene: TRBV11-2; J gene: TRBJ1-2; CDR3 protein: ASSPGLSGYT
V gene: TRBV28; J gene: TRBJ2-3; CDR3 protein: ASSLKRRGGLSTDTQY
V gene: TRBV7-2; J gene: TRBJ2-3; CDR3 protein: ASSLVSSIADTQY
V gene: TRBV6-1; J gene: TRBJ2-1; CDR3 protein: ASSPGTSGYNEQF
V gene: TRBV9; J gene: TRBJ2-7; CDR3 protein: ASSSTRTSGEQY
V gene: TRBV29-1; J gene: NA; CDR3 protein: SVANSGIGEQY
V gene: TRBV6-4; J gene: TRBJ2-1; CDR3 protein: ASSDSFKGDYNEQF
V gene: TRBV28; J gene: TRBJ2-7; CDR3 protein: ASTPLASVYYEQY
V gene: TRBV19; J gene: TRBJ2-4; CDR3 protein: ASSFPTGGNIQY
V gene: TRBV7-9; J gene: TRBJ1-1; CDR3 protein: ASSLAFGTGRDTEAF
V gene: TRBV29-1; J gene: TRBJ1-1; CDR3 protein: IAFGRPGNTEAF
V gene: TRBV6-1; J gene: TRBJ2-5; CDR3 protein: ASSLPGGRETQY
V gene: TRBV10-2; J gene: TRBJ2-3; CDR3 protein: ASSDSGTDTQY
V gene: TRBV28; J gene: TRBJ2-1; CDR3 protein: ASSLILRGLNEQF
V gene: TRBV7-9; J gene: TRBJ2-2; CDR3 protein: ASSSMPGQGTGELF
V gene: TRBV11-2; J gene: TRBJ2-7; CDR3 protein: ASSFGQGYEQY
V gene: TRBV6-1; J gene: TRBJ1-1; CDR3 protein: ASSEVGGNEAF
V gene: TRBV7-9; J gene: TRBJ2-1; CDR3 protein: ASSSSYEQF
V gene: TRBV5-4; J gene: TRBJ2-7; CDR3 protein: ASSPGGIYEQY
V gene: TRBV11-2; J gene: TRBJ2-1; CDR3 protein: ASSLGEAYNEQF
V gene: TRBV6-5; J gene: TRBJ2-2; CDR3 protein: ASSYMGAGELF
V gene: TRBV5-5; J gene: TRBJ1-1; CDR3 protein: ASSADRGGTEAF
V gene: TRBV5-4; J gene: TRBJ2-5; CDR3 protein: ASSSRGRWETQY
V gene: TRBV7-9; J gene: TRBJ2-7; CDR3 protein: ASSFGGDGTYEQY
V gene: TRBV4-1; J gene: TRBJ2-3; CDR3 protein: ASSQELRLAGADTQY
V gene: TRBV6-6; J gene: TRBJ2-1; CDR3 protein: ASSSTGGNEQF
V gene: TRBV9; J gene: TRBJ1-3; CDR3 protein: ASSVQGTGNTIY
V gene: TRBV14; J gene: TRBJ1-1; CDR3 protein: ASSQLRGGENTEAF
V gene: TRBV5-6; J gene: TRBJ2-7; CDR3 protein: ASSLERGSYEQY
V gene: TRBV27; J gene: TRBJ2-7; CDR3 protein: ASRPGLAGGIPYEQY
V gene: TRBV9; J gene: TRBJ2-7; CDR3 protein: ASSVGGDRSYEQY
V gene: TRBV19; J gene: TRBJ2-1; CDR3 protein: ASSSHPRDTWGRDSYNEQF
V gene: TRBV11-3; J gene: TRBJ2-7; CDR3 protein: ASSSGFGEQY
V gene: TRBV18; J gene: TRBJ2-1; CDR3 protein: ASSRVTSGSNNEQF
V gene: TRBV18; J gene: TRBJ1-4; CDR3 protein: ASSPGLLPEKLF
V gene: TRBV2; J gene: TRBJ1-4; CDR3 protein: ASMEGPNEKLF
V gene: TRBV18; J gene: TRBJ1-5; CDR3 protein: ASSSDRGQPQH
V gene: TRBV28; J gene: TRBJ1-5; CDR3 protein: ASSSGHRNQPQH
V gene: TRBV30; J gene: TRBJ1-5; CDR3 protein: AWTIPEGSNRPNQPQH
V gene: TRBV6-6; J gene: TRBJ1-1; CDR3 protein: ASTINRASEAF
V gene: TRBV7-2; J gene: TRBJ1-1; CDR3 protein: ASSIGQNSEAF
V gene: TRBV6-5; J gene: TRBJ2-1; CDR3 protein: ASSRTGYNEQF
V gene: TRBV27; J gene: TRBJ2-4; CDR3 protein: ASSLGAALAKNIQY
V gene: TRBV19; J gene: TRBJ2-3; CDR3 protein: ASSILAGVTDTQY
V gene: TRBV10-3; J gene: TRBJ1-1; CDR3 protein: AIRGPGQGDTEAF
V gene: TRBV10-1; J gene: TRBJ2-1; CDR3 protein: ASSEIRDFLLFKQF
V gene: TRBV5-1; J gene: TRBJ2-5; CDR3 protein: ASRPGTSGSETQY
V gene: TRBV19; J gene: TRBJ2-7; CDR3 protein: ASSIGRRGEAEQY
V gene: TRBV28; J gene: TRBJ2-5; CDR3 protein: ASSSSGSVKTQY
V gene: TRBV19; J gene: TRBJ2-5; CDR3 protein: ASSALPGQGVETQY
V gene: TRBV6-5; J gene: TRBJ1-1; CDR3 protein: ASRTATGNAF
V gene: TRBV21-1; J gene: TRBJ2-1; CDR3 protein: ASPVGLAGDGGNEQF
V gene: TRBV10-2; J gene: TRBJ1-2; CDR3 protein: ASRSTGTGVGYT
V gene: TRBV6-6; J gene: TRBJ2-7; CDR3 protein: ASSPLGQGYNEQY
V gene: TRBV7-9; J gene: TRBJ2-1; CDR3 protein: ASSITGTAKQWEQF